Listed below are T cell receptor beta chains from one sample, sequenced in a study of identical twins. TCRdb fed the 5' RACE reads into MiXCR, producing one record per CDR3 protein. This sample has some 500,000 distinct CDR3 sequences, with 22% found just once. The same sample was also used in a study of T cells expressing NK-cell markers.

Sequenced material: CD4+ T cells sorted from blood. These receptors were obtained from a woman aged 18-30 years in good health. Each CDR3 is given with its conserved first and last residue. Fields, in order: D gene, V gene, clone size, J gene, CDR3 DNA, CDR3 protein. The D gene is left open where the match is weak. The size field is filled for only some rows; it gives once, few, many or a size class.

TRBD1,TRBV19,few,TRBJ1-5,TGTGCCAGTAGTCCGGACAGGGGCCCGATACAGCCCCAGCATTTT,CASSPDRGPIQPQHF
-,TRBV7-2,few,TRBJ2-7,TGTGCCAGCAGCTTCCAGGCCCTAGGCTACGAGCAGTACTTC,CASSFQALGYEQYF
TRBD2,TRBV20-1,-,TRBJ2-1,TGCAGTGCTAGAGATCCCGGGGGGAGCGGGAATGAGCAGTTCTTC,CSARDPGGSGNEQFF
TRBD1,TRBV6-5,once,TRBJ2-7,TGTGCCAGCAGTTACTTAGGGGCCGGACAGGGGACTAACGAGCAGTACTTC,CASSYLGAGQGTNEQYF
TRBD2,TRBV11-2,-,TRBJ2-3,TGTGCCAGCAGCTTAGGAGCTAGCGGGGTCCTTCCGAGCACAGATACGCAGTATTTT,CASSLGASGVLPSTDTQYF
-,TRBV30,many,TRBJ2-1,TGTGCCCAGGGACGAGCCGTATACAATGAGCAGTTCTTC,CAQGRAVYNEQFF
-,TRBV12-3/TRBV12-4,few,TRBJ2-1,TGTGCCAGCAGTATCCTACTAGTGCGTAAGTTCTTC,CASSILLVRKFF
-,TRBV18,few,TRBJ2-5,TGTGCCAGCCACACGGACTACCAAGAGACCCAGTACTTC,CASHTDYQETQYF
-,TRBV7-9,few,TRBJ1-1,TGTGCCAGCAGCCCGCGCGCGTGGGGCACTGAAGCTTTCTTT,CASSPRAWGTEAFF
-,TRBV20-1,-,TRBJ2-1,TGCAGTGCTAGTTCGGGGGGCGGGGACTACAATGAGCAGTTCTTC,CSASSGGGDYNEQFF
TRBD1,TRBV4-1,few,TRBJ1-2,TGCGCCAGCAGCCAAGAACCGGAGGGGACAGAAAACTATGGCTACACCTTC,CASSQEPEGTENYGYTF
TRBD2,TRBV7-7,few,TRBJ2-7,TGTGCCAGCAGCCCCCTACGAGGGACTAGCGGACAAGGGGAGCAGTACTTC,CASSPLRGTSGQGEQYF